Sequencing of this TCR beta chain was carried out in a study of T cells after yellow fever vaccination. Template-switching 5'RACE yielded the TCR cDNA; a universal primer site and UMIs were added in the process. TCRdb reprocessed the 5' RACE reads via MiXCR and lists one record per CDR3 protein. This sample yields hundreds of thousands of distinct CDR3 sequences, of which about 5.2% are seen a single time; roughly 3% belongs to the top ten. The sample holds a few counts of this clonotype. Antigen specificity is unknown. The CDR3 runs to 13 residues. V lost 7 bases, J lost 1 base, and 7 bases lay in between. CDR1 is MNHNS and CDR2 is SASEGT in the germline V gene. Findings of the study overall: The secondary response showed a weaker magnitude and a faster peak, day 5 versus 15. Subsequent booster samples again held most clones from primary vaccination (less than 98% CD4, over 80% CD8).

The source of this sequence is a man aged 18 to 29 who received the YFV17D yellow fever vaccine. The specimen was CD4+ T cells sorted from PBMCs, collected on the day of the yellow fever booster vaccination. V usage is TRBV6-1 and J usage is TRBJ2-2, with D uncertain. DNA of the CDR3: TGTGCCAGCATCTATGAGAACACCGGGGAGCTGTTTTTT. Protein sequence: CASIYENTGELFF.